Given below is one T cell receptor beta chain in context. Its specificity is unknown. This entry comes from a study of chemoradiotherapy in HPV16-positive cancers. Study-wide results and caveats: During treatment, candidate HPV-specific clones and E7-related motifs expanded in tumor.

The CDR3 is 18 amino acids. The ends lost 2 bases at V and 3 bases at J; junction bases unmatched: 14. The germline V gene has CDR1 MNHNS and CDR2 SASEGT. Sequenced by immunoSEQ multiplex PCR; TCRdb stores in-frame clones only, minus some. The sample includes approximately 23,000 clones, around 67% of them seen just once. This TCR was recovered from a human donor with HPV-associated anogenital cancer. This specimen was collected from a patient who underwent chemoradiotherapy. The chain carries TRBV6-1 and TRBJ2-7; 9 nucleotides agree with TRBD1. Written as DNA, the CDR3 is TGTGCCAGCAGTGAACCTGGATTCCGGGACAGGGCCGACTACGAGCAGTACTTC. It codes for CASSEPGFRDRADYEQYF.